This TCR beta chain was profiled in a study of blood T cell repertoires in COVID-19. The overall study: The United States, Italy and Spain were the sources of the acute and convalescent COVID-19 samples. Sources were T cells, B-cell-depleted T cells, or PBMCs; the material itself was cDNA or gDNA.

Authors' data handling: The authors estimated nucleated cell counts from reference gene primer amplification. This table comes from immunoSEQ multiplex PCR, and its TCRdb copy is limited to in-frame clones, with some not included. The DNA was the basis for D and trimming; V, J and clone size are from that table. The table lists tens of thousands of clones, about nine tenths of them singletons, with approximately 20% in the top ten. The CDR3 runs 15 residues. Germline lookup yields CDR1 MNHEY and CDR2 SVGAGI. The ends were cut back, 0 bases at V and 6 bases at J, with 14 bases in the middle. This TCR was sampled from an elderly man with acute or convalescent COVID-19. The rearrangement links TRBV6-5 to TRBJ1-2; the D gene is possibly TRBD1 (6 bases). The sample comprised peripheral blood. The CDR3, as DNA: TGTGCCAGCAGTTACTCGAGTTGGACAGTTAATGGCTACACCTTC. As protein: CASSYSSWTVNGYTF.